Below, 20 T cell receptor beta chains from the same sample are listed, as sequenced in a study of blood T cell repertoires in COVID-19. Sequencing used immunoSEQ multiplex PCR; TCRdb keeps in-frame clones, though not all of them. This sample has about 220,000 clones, with 70% to 85% found just once. Sequenced material: peripheral blood. The receptors were sampled from a man aged 50-59 years with active or convalescent COVID-19.

The chain links TRBV7-9 to TRBJ1-4, with 8 bases identical to TRBD1. The length of the CDR3 is 16 residues. Germline V gene sequence: CDR1 SEHNR, CDR2 FQNEAQ (reference sequence). V trimming: 3 bases; J trimming: 0 bases; junction bases outside the gene matches: 3. In DNA, the CDR3 is TGTGCCAGCAGCTTCAGACAGGGGACAACTAATGAAAAACTGTTTTTT. Protein: CASSFRQGTTNEKLFF.

V usage is TRBV7-2 and J usage is TRBJ2-7, with TRBD1 identical over 9 bases. With 2 bases clipped from V and 2 bases from J, the junction kept 4 bases outside the gene matches. Germline-derived CDR1 and CDR2 are SGHTA and FQGNSA. The CDR3 runs 15 residues. CDR3 amino acids: CASSLIGQGTYEQYV. The CDR3 DNA is TGTGCCAGCAGCTTAATTGGACAGGGGACCTACGAGCAGTACGTC.

The table lists this clone with a count of one. This chain joins TRBV28 and TRBJ2-3; 7 positions match TRBD1. CDR1 and CDR2 (germline): MDHEN, SYDVKM. V lost 6 bases and J lost 0; bases outside the gene matches: 9. There are 16 residues in the CDR3. CDR3 coding DNA: TGTGCCAGCAGCTCATCGGGACAGCCTAGCACAGATACGCAGTATTTT. It encodes CASSSSGQPSTDTQYF. The full variable domain, its missing parts supplied by reference TRBV28 and TRBJ2-3, is DVKVTQSSRYLVKRTGEKVFLECVQDMDHENMFWYRQDPGLGLRLIYFSYDVKMKEKGDIPEGYSVSREKKERFSLILESASTNQTSMYLCASSSSGQPSTDTQYFGPGTRLTVL.

This chain joins TRBV7-2 and TRBJ2-1, with TRBD2 matching 8 bases. J was trimmed by 0 bases and V by 5 bases; bases with no gene match: 15. Germline V gene sequence: CDR1 SGHTA, CDR2 FQGNSA. This CDR3 is 19 amino acids long. CDR3 nucleotide sequence: TGTGCCAGCAGCCCGCGACCAACCTTAGCGGGGTCCTCCTACAATGAGCAGTTCTTC. Translated: CASSPRPTLAGSSYNEQFF.

V is TRBV5-5 and J is TRBJ1-4; 10 nucleotides match TRBD1. Germline CDR1 is SGHKS and CDR2 is YYEKEE (reference sequence). V lost 4 bases to trimming and J lost 7 bases; unmatched junction nucleotides: 7. This CDR3 is 15 amino acids long. The CDR3: CASSPGQGTGEKLFF. The CDR3 DNA reads TGTGCCAGCAGCCCGGGACAGGGGACGGGTGAAAAACTGTTTTTT.

This chain joins TRBV7-9 and TRBJ2-1; possible D gene TRBD2, 5 bases. Trimming shortened V by 3 bases and J by 6 bases, and 6 bases separated the two germline ends. In germline, CDR1 is SEHNR, CDR2 FQNEAQ (reference sequence). The CDR3 length is 12 residues. In nucleotides, the CDR3 is TGTGCCAGCAGCTTGGACTTCAATGAGCAGTTCTTC. Translating it yields CASSLDFNEQFF.

The gene calls are TRBV7-2 and TRBJ2-5, with 10 bases identical to TRBD1. Losses at the gene ends were 5 bases for V and 4 bases for J; bases not matched to a gene: 10. Germline-derived CDR1 and CDR2 are SGHTA and FQGNSA. The CDR3 covers 16 residues. CDR3 protein: CASSGRDRGLRETQYF. The DNA of the CDR3 is TGTGCCAGCAGCGGACGGGACAGGGGACTTAGAGAGACCCAGTACTTC.

The V call is TRBV13, the J call TRBJ2-1; TRBD1 is a possible D gene (6 bases). CDR3 length: 16 amino acids. V lost 4 bases, J lost 9 bases, and 22 bases lay in between. CDR1 is PRHDT and CDR2 is FYEKMQ in the germline V gene (reference sequence). CDR3 nucleotides: TGTGCCAGCAGCTCGGCCAGGGGTATTAGGTTGAGTGAGCAGTTCTTC. Translating it yields CASSSARGIRLSEQFF.

The V gene is TRBV11-3, the J gene TRBJ2-1; 7 bases match TRBD2. Germline CDR1 and CDR2: SGHNT and YENEEA. The V and J ends lost 5 bases and 3 bases, in that order; junction bases with no gene match: 16. The CDR3 length is 18 residues. The CDR3 DNA reads as TGTGCCAGCAGCCCTACGAGGGGCAGCGGGATTTTCTACAATGAGCAGTTCTTC. It codes for CASSPTRGSGIFYNEQFF.

V and J are TRBV18 and TRBJ2-5; 13 bases line up with TRBD2. CDR3 length: 15 residues. Germline trimming cut 3 bases from V and 6 bases from J; bases unmatched to any gene: 4. CDR1 is KGHSH and CDR2 is LQKENI in the germline V gene. This chain's CDR3 is CASSPGLAGVKTQYF. The CDR3 bases are TGTGCCAGCTCACCCGGACTAGCGGGAGTAAAGACCCAGTACTTC.

This chain joins TRBV5-1 and TRBJ2-1; D unresolved. The V end was cut by 2 bases, the J end by 9 bases, with 15 bases between. This CDR3 comprises 14 residues. The germline gives CDR1 SGHRS, CDR2 YFSETQ. CDR3 bases: TGCGCCAGCAGCTTTGCACCCCTTGTCGGTGAGCAGTTCTTC. It codes for CASSFAPLVGEQFF.

J is TRBJ2-5 and V is TRBV5-6, with no clear D. The CDR3 spans 13 residues. Trimming took off 0 bases at V and 5 bases at J, with 8 bases between the two ends. CDR1 is SGHDT and CDR2 is YYEEEE in the germline V gene. DNA of the CDR3: TGTGCCAGCAGCTTGGCTTTAGAGGAGACCCAGTACTTC. Protein product: CASSLALEETQYF.

V usage is TRBV5-1 and J usage is TRBJ1-2, with TRBD1 identical over 11 bases. CDR3 length: 14 amino acids. Germline CDR1 reads SGHRS; CDR2 reads YFSETQ. Trimming cost V 0 bases and J 8 bases; bases outside gene matches: 3. CDR3 loop: CASSLAGQGEGYTF. The CDR3 coding sequence is TGCGCCAGCAGCTTGGCGGGACAGGGGGAAGGCTACACCTTC.

The rearrangement uses TRBV2 and TRBJ2-5, with 12 bases identical to TRBD2. J was trimmed by 1 base and V by 2 bases; bases with no gene match: 5. Per the germline V gene, CDR1 is SNHLY and CDR2 is FYNNEI. The CDR3 sequence is 17 residues long. CDR3: CASSEYWTSGVQETQYF. The CDR3 bases are TGTGCCAGCAGTGAATACTGGACTAGCGGGGTCCAAGAGACCCAGTACTTC.

This chain uses TRBV7-2 with TRBJ2-1; 9 bases map to TRBD2. Germline trimming cut 4 bases from V and 0 bases from J; bases unmatched to any gene: 4. The CDR3 has 16 amino acids. In germline, CDR1 is SGHTA, CDR2 FQGNSA. In nucleotides, the CDR3 is TGTGCCAGCAGCTGGAGCGGGGGGAGCTCCTACAATGAGCAGTTCTTC. It specifies CASSWSGGSSYNEQFF.

V usage is TRBV10-3 and J usage is TRBJ1-5; D is uncertain. Trimming shortened V by 0 bases and J by 0 bases, and 9 bases separated the two germline ends. Germline CDR1 ENHRY, CDR2 SYGVKD. CDR3 length equals 16 residues. In nucleotides, the CDR3 is TGTGCCATCAGTGAGTCCGCAGTCCCTAGCAATCAGCCCCAGCATTTT. Protein product: CAISESAVPSNQPQHF.

The table lists this clone with a few counts. The chain couples TRBV27 to TRBJ1-1, with 7 bases matching TRBD1. The J segment lost 2 bases and the V segment lost 2 bases, leaving 2 bases of the junction unmatched. The CDR3 loop spans 14 amino acids. The germline CDR1 and CDR2 sequences are MNHEY and SMNVEV (reference sequence). The CDR3 DNA follows: TGTGCCAGCAGTTTAGACAGGGCCAACACTGAAGCTTTCTTT. Amino acid sequence: CASSLDRANTEAFF.

The chain uses TRBV5-7 and TRBJ2-5; 11 bases are a match to TRBD1. TRBV5-7 is an ORF, and what it does is uncertain. The CDR3 loop spans 14 amino acids. V was pared by 4 bases and J by 4 bases, with 3 bases of the junction left unmatched. CDR3 in amino acids: CASSMDRGPETQYF. The CDR3 coding sequence is TGTGCCAGCAGCATGGACAGGGGGCCAGAGACCCAGTACTTC.

The chain recombines TRBV24-1 with TRBJ2-3, with D maybe TRBD2 (5 bases). The CDR3 has 16 residues. The V gene lost 4 bases and the J gene lost 4 bases, with 17 bases spanning the gap. Germline V lookup: CDR1 KGHDR, CDR2 SFDVKD. In DNA form, the CDR3 reads TGTGCCACCAGTGACCCGGGCCGCCAAGCGGCAGATACGCAGTATTTT. Its translation: CATSDPGRQAADTQYF.

This rearrangement joins TRBV5-1 to TRBJ2-2; TRBD1 might be the D (6 bases). Looked up from germline, CDR1 is SGHRS and CDR2 is YFSETQ. V lost 0 bases and J 3 bases, leaving 9 bases between the germline ends. This CDR3 region has 15 residues. CDR3 protein: CASSLDRADTGELFF. The DNA for the CDR3 is TGCGCCAGCAGCTTGGACAGGGCGGACACCGGGGAGCTGTTTTTT.